A single sample is the source of the 32 T cell receptor beta chains below, sequenced in a study of CD4 T cells in relation to SARS-CoV-2 and coronaviruses. For these TCRs, the target antigens are not known. Clones were read by immunoSEQ multiplex PCR, and TCRdb kept only the in-frame ones, dropping some. The table lists around 15,000 clones, 79% of them singletons. Before the COVID-19 pandemic, during about 2011-2019, CD4+ T cells were taken from unexposed donors. CD4+ T cells were isolated from the cells after less than 13 days of culture. Material for sequencing was CD4+ T cells from PBMCs, cultured in vitro. The receptors stem from a human donor in good health.

The chain is built from TRBV7-2 and TRBJ2-2, with D possibly being TRBD1 (6 bases). In germline, CDR1 is SGHTA, CDR2 FQGNSA. This CDR3 has 14 residues. V lost 5 bases to trimming and J lost 8 bases, with 15 bases between them. The DNA of the CDR3 is TGTGCCAGCAGCCCGATCTTAGGGGGTGGGGAGCTGTTTTTT. Its translation is CASSPILGGGELFF. The full variable domain, rest sourced from reference TRBV7-2 and TRBJ2-2, is GAGVSQSPSNKVTEKGKDVELRCDPISGHTALYWYRQSLGQGLEFLIYFQGNSAPDKSGLPSDRFSAERTGGSVSTLTIQRTQQEDSAVYLCASSPILGGGELFFGEGSRLTVL.

This clone was counted between two and nine times. J is TRBJ2-7 and V is TRBV10-2; D tentatively fits TRBD1 or TRBD2 (5 bases each). V was trimmed by 9 bases and J by 1 base, leaving 16 bases between them. This CDR3 has 14 amino acids. Germline V gene sequence: CDR1 WSHSY, CDR2 SAAADI. The CDR3 spells CARGTSVGSYEQYF. The CDR3 DNA reads TGCGCCAGAGGGACCTCCGTTGGATCCTACGAGCAGTACTTC.

This chain links TRBV3-1 (or the pseudogene TRBV3-2) with TRBJ1-2; D is ambiguous. V lost 2 bases and J lost 4, with 14 bases in between. The CDR3 loop spans 15 amino acids. Germline V CDR1 and CDR2: LGHDT, YNNKEL (reference sequence). CDR3 sequence reads: CASSQIHLYRYGYTF. CDR3 nucleotide sequence: TGTGCCAGCAGCCAAATCCACCTATATCGCTATGGCTACACCTTC.

The rearrangement joins TRBV19 to TRBJ2-5; the D call may be TRBD1 or TRBD2 (5 bases each). This CDR3 spans 15 amino acids. CDR1 is LNHDA, CDR2 SQIVND, per germline (reference sequence). V gave up 0 bases and J gave up 7 bases, with 15 bases separating them. The CDR3 spells CASSIDPGHGRTQYF. DNA of the CDR3: TGTGCCAGTAGTATAGACCCGGGGCACGGACGGACCCAGTACTTC.

The genes are TRBV28 and TRBJ1-2; D unresolved. CDR1 and CDR2 (germline): MDHEN, SYDVKM. CDR3 length: 14 residues. Trimming removed 6 bases at V and 8 bases at J, with 19 bases between. CDR3 nucleotide sequence: TGTGCCAGCAGACCTGGACCCCAGTATGGAGGCTACACCTTC. Translated: CASRPGPQYGGYTF.

The genes are TRBV12-3 or TRBV12-4 and TRBJ1-4; D not certain. Deletions cut 3 bases from V and 7 bases from J, with 9 bases between. This CDR3 is 13 amino acids long. The DNA for the CDR3 is TGTGCCAGCAGTTTTGGAGGGCCTGAAAAACTGTTTTTT. Amino acids: CASSFGGPEKLFF.

CDR3 region: CSVDWRGPDTQYF. In nucleotides, the CDR3 is TGCAGCGTTGATTGGAGGGGCCCAGATACGCAGTATTTT. The chain employs TRBV29-1 and TRBJ2-3; TRBD2 might be the D (6 bases). The CDR3 runs 13 residues. Germline V gives CDR1 SQVTM, CDR2 ANQGSEA. The V end was cut by 3 bases, the J end by 4 bases, with 11 bases between.

The rearrangement links TRBV9 to TRBJ2-2, with TRBD2 matching 9 bases. This CDR3 contains 16 residues. Germline trimming cut 4 bases from V and 1 base from J; bases unmatched to any gene: 5. From germline, CDR1 is SGDLS and CDR2 YYNGEE. In DNA form, the CDR3 reads TGTGCCAGCAGCATGACTAGCGGAGAGAACACCGGGGAGCTGTTTTTT. The encoded protein is CASSMTSGENTGELFF. Full variable domain (outside the CDR3, taken from reference TRBV9 and TRBJ2-2): DSGVTQTPKHLITATGQRVTLRCSPRSGDLSVYWYQQSLDQGLQFLIQYYNGEERAKGNILERFSAQQFPDLHSELNLSSLELGDSALYFCASSMTSGENTGELFFGEGSRLTVL.

The rearrangement uses TRBV13 and TRBJ2-3; D is ambiguous. The V end lost 5 bases, the J end lost 0 bases, and 15 bases lay between the germline ends. CDR3 length: 16 residues. CDR1 and CDR2 (germline): PRHDT, FYEKMQ (reference sequence). In DNA form, the CDR3 reads TGTGCCAGCAGCCCCTCTGCAGCGCTGAGCACAGATACGCAGTATTTT. Its protein product is CASSPSAALSTDTQYF. The full variable domain, with the rest looked up from reference TRBV13 and TRBJ2-3, is AAGVIQSPRHLIKEKRETATLKCYPIPRHDTVYWYQQGPGQDPQFLISFYEKMQSDKGSIPDRFSAQQFSDYHSELNMSSLELGDSALYFCASSPSAALSTDTQYFGPGTRLTVL.

J is TRBJ1-2 and V is TRBV6-6, with 9 bases identical to TRBD1. Germline V gives CDR1 MNHNY, CDR2 SVGAGI (reference sequence). The CDR3 covers 15 residues. Losses at the gene ends were 5 bases for V and 3 bases for J; bases not matched to a gene: 7. CDR3 protein: CASSTGQGRDYGYTF. CDR3 in DNA: TGTGCCAGCAGTACGGGACAGGGAAGGGACTATGGCTACACCTTC.

J is TRBJ1-5 and V is TRBV3-1 (or the pseudogene TRBV3-2); possibly TRBD1 for D (5 bases). V lost 0 bases and J 11 bases, leaving 14 bases between the germline ends. Germline loops: CDR1 LGHDT, CDR2 YNNKEL (reference sequence). This CDR3 has 14 amino acids. Written as DNA, the CDR3 is TGTGCCAGCAGCCAAGACCCAAGGGGCACTTCCCAGCATTTT. Its protein product is CASSQDPRGTSQHF.

The rearrangement joins TRBV9 to TRBJ2-5; TRBD1 agrees at 7 bases. Germline V gene sequence: CDR1 SGDLS, CDR2 YYNGEE. With V trimmed by 3 bases and J by 5 bases, 7 bases remained unmatched. The CDR3 length is 14 residues. The CDR3 sequence: CASSAPAGGETQYF. The CDR3 DNA reads as TGTGCCAGCAGCGCTCCGGCAGGGGGTGAGACCCAGTACTTC.

This clone has only a few counts. V gene TRBV18 combines with J gene TRBJ2-3, with 11 nucleotides matching TRBD2. There are 16 residues in the CDR3. J lost 2 bases, V lost 3 bases, and 4 bases had no gene match. Germline V lookup: CDR1 KGHSH, CDR2 LQKENI. The CDR3 bases are TGTGCCAGCTCACCCGGACTAGCGGGCCTCACAGATACGCAGTATTTT. Amino acids: CASSPGLAGLTDTQYF.

The chain has TRBV7-6 and TRBJ1-3, with 10 positions matching TRBD1. The CDR3 runs to 16 residues. V was clipped by 5 bases and J by 0 bases; unmatched bases: 4. Germline loops: CDR1 SGHVS, CDR2 FNYEAQ. The DNA of the CDR3 is TGTGCCAGCAGCCCCCGGACAGGGGGCTCTGGAAACACCATATATTTT. Its translation is CASSPRTGGSGNTIYF.

This clone turned up a few times. The CDR3 is CASSQGQQGNGYTF. Here the CDR3 DNA reads TGCGCCAGCAGCCAAGGCCAACAGGGAAATGGCTACACCTTC. The chain combines TRBV4-3 with TRBJ1-2; a weak D match, TRBD1 (6 bases). CDR3 length: 14 amino acids. The germline CDR1 and CDR2 sequences are LGHNA and YSLEER. V was pared by 1 base and J by 6 bases, with 12 bases between.

This clone was recorded a few times. The chain employs TRBV25-1 and TRBJ1-1; possibly TRBD1 for D (6 bases). The CDR3 is 15 residues long. Germline CDR1 and CDR2: MGHDK and SYGVNS. V was cut by 1 base and J by 3 bases, with 12 bases left in between. CDR3 nucleotide sequence: TGTGCCAGCAGTGAATTAGGGGGAGGGGACACTGAAGCTTTCTTT. It is translated as CASSELGGGDTEAFF.

The rearrangement uses TRBV2 and TRBJ2-5, with TRBD2 identical over 8 bases. In germline, CDR1 is SNHLY, CDR2 FYNNEI. J gave up 5 bases and V 5 bases, and 7 bases lay outside the gene matches. The CDR3 is 14 residues long. CDR3 sequence reads: CASSKLTSAETQYF. CDR3 in DNA: TGTGCCAGCAGTAAACTGACTAGCGCGGAGACCCAGTACTTC.

By sample fraction, this clone is medium-sized (0.01 to 0.1%). The V gene is TRBV2, the J gene TRBJ2-6; TRBD2 is a possible D gene (6 bases). The ends were cut back, 7 bases at V and 0 bases at J, with 10 bases in the middle. Per germline, CDR1 SNHLY and CDR2 FYNNEI. There are 15 residues in the CDR3. The CDR3 loop reads CASKGLRSGANVLTF. For the CDR3, the DNA is TGTGCCAGCAAGGGACTCCGCTCTGGGGCCAACGTCCTGACTTTC.

The V call is TRBV6-2 or TRBV6-3, the J call TRBJ1-2; 7 positions match TRBD1. Germline V lookup: CDR1 MNHEY, CDR2 SVGEGT. Trimming at V came to 5 bases and at J to 8 bases, leaving 11 bases not matched to a gene. This CDR3 has 14 residues. The DNA of the CDR3 is TGTGCCAGCAGTCGCCCGACAGGGCTGAAGGGCTACACCTTC. Its translation is CASSRPTGLKGYTF.

V and J are TRBV7-2 and TRBJ2-2; a possible D gene is TRBD1 (5 bases). V lost 4 bases, J lost 1 base, and 13 bases lay in between. The CDR3 contains 16 residues. Germline V gene lookup returns CDR1 SGHTA and CDR2 FQGNSA. Here the CDR3 DNA reads TGTGCCAGCAGCTCACAGGTAGTTCAGAACACCGGGGAGCTGTTTTTT. It is translated as CASSSQVVQNTGELFF.

This clone was detected a few times. This chain joins TRBV7-3 and TRBJ2-3, with 15 bases lining up with TRBD2. The V gene end was trimmed by 6 bases and the J gene end by 0 bases; junction bases not matched to a gene: 4. Germline V CDR1 and CDR2: SGHTA, FQGTGA. The CDR3 totals 17 residues. CDR3 nucleotide sequence: TGTGCCAGCAGGCGGACTAGCGGGAGGGTTAGCACAGATACGCAGTATTTT. Protein: CASRRTSGRVSTDTQYF. Full variable domain (outside the CDR3, taken from reference TRBV7-3 and TRBJ2-3): GAGVSQTPSNKVTEKGKYVELRCDPISGHTALYWYRQSLGQGPEFLIYFQGTGAADDSGLPNDRFFAVRPEGSVSTLKIQRTERGDSAVYLCASRRTSGRVSTDTQYFGPGTRLTVL.

The chain recombines TRBV30 with TRBJ1-1; D is ambiguous. The V end was cut by 2 bases, the J end by 1 base, with 8 bases between. The CDR3 loop spans 13 amino acids. Germline CDR1 reads GTSNPN; CDR2 reads SVGIG (reference sequence). CDR3 amino acids: CAWSYGRNTEAFF. The DNA for the CDR3 is TGTGCCTGGAGTTACGGCCGGAACACTGAAGCTTTCTTT. Using reference TRBV30 and TRBJ1-1 for the parts outside the CDR3, the full variable domain is SQTIHQWPATLVQPVGSPLSLECTVEGTSNPNLYWYRQAAGRGLQLLFYSVGIGQISSEVPQNLSASRPQDRQFILSSKKLLLSDSGFYLCAWSYGRNTEAFFGQGTRLTVV.

The gene calls are TRBV19 and TRBJ2-5; TRBD1 aligns across 8 bases. J gave up 2 bases and V 5 bases, and 4 bases lay outside the gene matches. From germline, CDR1 is LNHDA and CDR2 SQIVND (reference sequence). The CDR3 runs to 14 residues. The CDR3 DNA is TGTGCCAGTAGTCCCGGACAGGGACAAGAGACCCAGTACTTC. Translation: CASSPGQGQETQYF.

For the CDR3, the DNA is TGTGCCAGCAGTTCAACGATCGGGACAGTGAATTATGAAAAACTGTTTTTT. Amino acid sequence: CASSSTIGTVNYEKLFF. The gene calls are TRBV27 and TRBJ1-4, with 7 bases aligning to TRBD1. From germline, CDR1 is MNHEY and CDR2 SMNVEV (reference sequence). Trimming took 4 bases from V and 6 from J; bases not matched to a gene: 14. CDR3 length: 17 amino acids.

This chain connects TRBV30 to TRBJ2-3, with D possibly being TRBD1 (6 bases). The V end lost 2 bases, the J end lost 2 bases, and 14 bases lay between the germline ends. CDR1 is GTSNPN and CDR2 is SVGIG in the germline V gene (reference sequence). The CDR3 runs to 15 residues. The CDR3 nucleotides are TGTGCCTGGAGTCCCCGGGACACCTACACAGATACGCAGTATTTT. Its translation is CAWSPRDTYTDTQYF.

The chain carries TRBV6-1 and TRBJ1-4; possibly TRBD1 for D (5 bases). CDR1 is MNHNS, CDR2 SASEGT, per germline. The length of the CDR3 is 14 residues. V was trimmed by 3 bases and J by 4 bases, leaving 9 bases between them. This chain's CDR3 is CASSDRQLNEKLFF. The CDR3 bases are TGTGCCAGCAGTGATAGACAGCTTAATGAAAAACTGTTTTTT.

This chain connects TRBV5-1 to TRBJ2-7; weak D call: TRBD1 (5 bases). V was shortened by 0 bases and J by 11 bases, with 12 bases between the two germline ends. The CDR3 is made up of 12 amino acids. CDR1 is SGHRS and CDR2 is YFSETQ in the germline V gene. CDR3 in amino acids: CASSLDQGYKYF. DNA of the CDR3: TGCGCCAGCAGCTTGGATCAGGGATACAAGTACTTC.

V and J are TRBV6-2 or TRBV6-3 and TRBJ2-1, with D perhaps TRBD2 (6 bases). Trimming pared 0 bases from V and 7 bases from J, leaving 10 bases between. The CDR3 consists of 14 residues. CDR1 is MNHEY and CDR2 is SVGEGT in the germline V gene. The CDR3 sequence is CASSYSKSGNEQFF. The CDR3, as DNA: TGTGCCAGCAGTTACTCGAAGAGCGGGAATGAGCAGTTCTTC.

The genes are TRBV7-9 and TRBJ2-3, with D possibly TRBD1 on 5 matching bases. Trimming pared 7 bases from V and 2 bases from J, leaving 19 bases between. Germline V gives CDR1 SEHNR, CDR2 FQNEAQ (reference sequence). The CDR3 sequence is 16 residues long. CDR3 region: CASTAKLLGATDTQYF. The CDR3 nucleotides read TGTGCCAGCACCGCGAAGTTACTTGGGGCCACAGATACGCAGTATTTT.

The CDR3 sequence is CASSPRGYTGELFF. CDR3 in DNA: TGTGCCAGCAGCCCGCGGGGGTATACCGGGGAGCTGTTTTTT. The V and J genes are TRBV9 and TRBJ2-2, with 7 bases lining up with TRBD2. CDR3 size: 14 residues. The trim removed 4 bases at V and 5 bases at J, leaving 5 bases unmatched. Germline CDR1 reads SGDLS; CDR2 reads YYNGEE. The whole variable domain, filled in from reference TRBV9 and TRBJ2-2, reads DSGVTQTPKHLITATGQRVTLRCSPRSGDLSVYWYQQSLDQGLQFLIQYYNGEERAKGNILERFSAQQFPDLHSELNLSSLELGDSALYFCASSPRGYTGELFFGEGSRLTVL.

In DNA form, the CDR3 reads TGTGCCTGGAGTGGACAAGGGCTTTCACCCCTCCACTTT. Translated: CAWSGQGLSPLHF. This chain uses TRBV30 with TRBJ1-6; D gene uncertain. The V end lost 1 base, the J end lost 9 bases, and 10 bases lay between the germline ends. Looked up from germline, CDR1 is GTSNPN and CDR2 is SVGIG (reference sequence). The CDR3 spans 13 residues.

The gene calls are TRBV29-1 and TRBJ2-2; possibly TRBD1 for D (6 bases). V shed 7 bases and J shed 9 bases, with 21 bases lying between them. Germline CDR1 reads SQVTM; CDR2 reads ANQGSEA. The CDR3 covers 14 residues. CDR3 region: CSGSTGTSDRELFF. DNA of the CDR3: TGCAGCGGATCCACCGGGACATCCGACCGGGAGCTGTTTTTT.